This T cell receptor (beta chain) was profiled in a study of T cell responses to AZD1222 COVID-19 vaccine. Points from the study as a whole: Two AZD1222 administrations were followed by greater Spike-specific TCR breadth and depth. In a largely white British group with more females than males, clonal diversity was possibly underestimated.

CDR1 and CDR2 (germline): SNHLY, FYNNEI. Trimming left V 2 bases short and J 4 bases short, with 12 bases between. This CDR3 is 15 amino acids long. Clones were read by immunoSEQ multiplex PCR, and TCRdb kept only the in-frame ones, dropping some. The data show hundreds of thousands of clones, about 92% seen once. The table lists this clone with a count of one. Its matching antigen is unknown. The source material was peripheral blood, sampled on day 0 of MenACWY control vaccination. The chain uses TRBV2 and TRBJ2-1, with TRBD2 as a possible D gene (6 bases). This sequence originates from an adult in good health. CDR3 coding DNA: TGTGCCAGCAGTGAACAGGAGGGATCATACAATGAGCAGTTCTTC. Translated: CASSEQEGSYNEQFF.